These 29 T cell receptor beta chains share one sample of origin, sequenced in a study of blood T cell repertoires in COVID-19. Using immunoSEQ multiplex PCR, the repertoire was profiled, and TCRdb retains in-frame clones only, with some absent. The profile shows 150,000 to 200,000 clones, more than 85% of them singletons. The specimen sequenced was peripheral blood. The source is an older woman with COVID-19, enrolled during active disease.

This sequence joins TRBV18 and TRBJ1-5; D is unclear. From germline, CDR1 is KGHSH and CDR2 LQKENI. The CDR3 runs to 13 residues. V lost 3 bases to trimming and J lost 1 base, with 4 bases between them. The CDR3 region has the DNA TGTGCCAGCTCACCCGGGAGCAATCAGCCCCAGCATTTT. It specifies CASSPGSNQPQHF.

The chain joins TRBV30 to TRBJ2-7, with 11 nucleotides matching TRBD1. Trimming removed 1 base from V and 3 bases from J; junction bases left unmatched: 2. The CDR3 runs to 14 residues. Germline V gives CDR1 GTSNPN, CDR2 SVGIG (reference sequence). CDR3 sequence: CAWSADRGLYEQYF. As DNA, the CDR3 is TGTGCCTGGAGTGCGGACAGGGGGCTCTACGAGCAGTACTTC. The variable domain in full, with the rest retrieved from reference TRBV30 and TRBJ2-7, is SQTIHQWPATLVQPVGSPLSLECTVEGTSNPNLYWYRQAAGRGLQLLFYSVGIGQISSEVPQNLSASRPQDRQFILSSKKLLLSDSGFYLCAWSADRGLYEQYFGPGTRLTVT.

The rearrangement links TRBV5-1 to TRBJ2-3; 10 bases agree with TRBD2. This CDR3 region has 16 residues. The germline gives CDR1 SGHRS, CDR2 YFSETQ. Trimming cost V 4 bases and J 2 bases; bases outside gene matches: 7. CDR3 nucleotides: TGCGCCAGCAGCCAAACTAGCGGGGCCTCCACAGATACGCAGTATTTT. Amino acid sequence: CASSQTSGASTDTQYF.

V gene TRBV7-2 combines with J gene TRBJ2-7, with a possible D match to TRBD2 (6 bases). This CDR3 spans 17 amino acids. The V gene's germline CDR1 is SGHTA and CDR2 FQGNSA. With 3 bases removed from V and 1 base from J, the gap between germline ends came to 19 bases. The CDR3 reads CASSLTGVRMKSYEQYF. DNA of the CDR3: TGTGCCAGCAGCTTGACGGGGGTTCGAATGAAGTCCTACGAGCAGTACTTC.

The CDR3 coding sequence is TGCGCCAGCAGCCAAGATAGGGGGTCCGGGGAGCTGTTTTTT. Its translation: CASSQDRGSGELFF. The chain employs TRBV4-1 and TRBJ2-2; perhaps TRBD1 as D (6 bases). Trimming took 0 bases from V and 6 from J, leaving 8 bases between them. Germline V gene lookup returns CDR1 MGHRA and CDR2 YSYEKL. The CDR3 spans 14 residues.

This chain uses TRBV29-1 with TRBJ2-7; TRBD1 matches at 8 bases. The germline V gene encodes CDR1 SQVTM and CDR2 ANQGSEA. Trimming at V came to 4 bases and at J to 8 bases, leaving 7 bases not matched to a gene. There are 12 residues in the CDR3. CDR3 region: CSVVRDRGQQYF. In DNA form, the CDR3 reads TGCAGCGTTGTACGCGACAGGGGTCAGCAGTACTTC.

The chain links TRBV15 to TRBJ2-5; a possible D gene is TRBD2 (5 bases). V lost 2 bases, J lost 1 base, and 11 bases lay in between. CDR3 length: 15 residues. Germline loops: CDR1 LNHNV, CDR2 YYDKDF (reference sequence). Here the CDR3 DNA reads TGTGCCACCAGCAGACAAAGGACTTTCCAAGAGACCCAGTACTTC. This sequence encodes CATSRQRTFQETQYF.

The chain links TRBV30 to TRBJ1-4; TRBD1 matches 7 bases. The length of the CDR3 is 14 residues. Germline V gene lookup returns CDR1 GTSNPN and CDR2 SVGIG (reference sequence). The junction had 4 bases not matched to a gene; V was cut back by 1 base and J by 5 bases. CDR3 loop: CAWSADRINEKLFF. Written as DNA, the CDR3 is TGTGCCTGGAGTGCGGACAGGATAAATGAAAAACTGTTTTTT.

The CDR3 is CAISEAPGQGPTYSGEKLFF. The CDR3 nucleotides read TGTGCCATCAGTGAGGCACCGGGACAGGGACCTACTTATTCCGGGGAAAAACTGTTTTTT. This chain links TRBV10-3 with TRBJ1-4; 9 bases are a match to TRBD1. With V trimmed by 2 bases and J by 8 bases, 21 bases remained unmatched. Germline values: CDR1 ENHRY, CDR2 SYGVKD. This CDR3 is built from 20 residues.

The chain employs TRBV5-4 and TRBJ2-2, with TRBD2 matching 10 bases. The CDR3 contains 15 residues. Germline loops: CDR1 SGHNT, CDR2 YYREEE (reference sequence). Trimming removed 4 bases from V and 10 bases from J; junction bases left unmatched: 10. The CDR3 DNA reads TGTGCCAGCAGCCCAGGGGAGCGGGGGGGCGTGGAGCTGTTTTTT. This gives the protein CASSPGERGGVELFF.

The rearrangement links TRBV6-2 or TRBV6-3 to TRBJ1-2, with D possibly being TRBD1 (6 bases). From germline, CDR1 is MNHEY and CDR2 SVGEGT. This CDR3 has 15 residues. The ends were cut back, 6 bases at V and 7 bases at J, with 21 bases in the middle. DNA for the CDR3: TGTGCCAGCAGACCTTCAGGGGCCCTCGTCGGTGGCTACACCTTC. Translation: CASRPSGALVGGYTF.

The CDR3 reads CASSSIFYRGSTDTQYF. In DNA, the CDR3 is TGCGCCAGCAGCTCCATTTTTTACAGGGGGAGCACAGATACGCAGTATTTT. This chain uses TRBV5-1 with TRBJ2-3; the match to TRBD1 covers 8 bases. This CDR3 is 17 amino acids long. Germline CDR1 reads SGHRS; CDR2 reads YFSETQ. The V segment lost 3 bases and the J segment 0 bases; nucleotides outside the gene matches: 9. The full variable domain, with the rest looked up from reference TRBV5-1 and TRBJ2-3, is KAGVTQTPRYLIKTRGQQVTLSCSPISGHRSVSWYQQTPGQGLQFLFEYFSETQRNKGNFPGRFSGRQFSNSRSEMNVSTLELGDSALYLCASSSIFYRGSTDTQYFGPGTRLTVL.

The chain employs TRBV15 and TRBJ1-1; D remains unclear. The CDR3 is 15 amino acids. Trimming took 3 bases from V and 10 from J, leaving 21 bases between them. Per germline, CDR1 LNHNV and CDR2 YYDKDF (reference sequence). The CDR3 here is CATSREPIAGVPAFF. CDR3 bases: TGTGCCACCAGCAGGGAACCGATAGCGGGTGTGCCAGCTTTCTTT.

The chain joins TRBV7-2 to TRBJ1-1; D remains unclear. This CDR3 has 12 residues. V gave up 5 bases and J gave up 11 bases, with 15 bases separating them. CDR1 is SGHTA, CDR2 FQGNSA, per germline. CDR3 nucleotides: TGTGCCAGCAGCCCTACAGAGAAACTCGCTTTCTTT. This translates into CASSPTEKLAFF.

J is TRBJ1-1 and V is TRBV4-2, with TRBD1 identical over 7 bases. The CDR3 is 17 residues long. Germline CDR1 and CDR2: LGHNA and YNFKEQ. Trimming removed 0 bases from V and 4 bases from J; junction bases left unmatched: 11. The DNA of the CDR3 is TGTGCCAGCAGCCAAGATCCCTTGGAGGGGGCGAGCACTGAAGCTTTCTTT. It codes for CASSQDPLEGASTEAFF.

This sequence joins TRBV6-4 and TRBJ1-2; a weak D match, TRBD1 (6 bases). CDR1 is MRHNA, CDR2 SNTAGT, per germline. The CDR3 has 13 amino acids. V was clipped by 5 bases and J by 2 bases, with 9 bases between them. The CDR3 region has the DNA TGTGCCAGCAGTAGGGGACAAAACTATGGCTACACCTTC. This translates into CASSRGQNYGYTF.

The chain has TRBV7-9 and TRBJ2-2; D is perhaps TRBD1 (6 bases). The V gene's germline CDR1 is SEHNR and CDR2 FQNEAQ (reference sequence). The CDR3 spans 17 residues. Trimming removed 5 bases at V and 0 bases at J, with 16 bases between. The CDR3 region has the DNA TGTGCCAGCAGCCCCCTTTTATGGACAGCGAACACCGGGGAGCTGTTTTTT. This gives the protein CASSPLLWTANTGELFF.

The rearrangement uses TRBV10-1 and TRBJ2-3; 8 nucleotides line up with TRBD1. Germline values: CDR1 WNHNN, CDR2 SYGVQD (reference sequence). After removal of 2 bases from V and 0 bases from J, the junction contained 10 bases not matched to a gene. CDR3 length equals 18 residues. CDR3 coding DNA: TGCGCCAGCAGTGAGGGGATGACTCGGACAGGGAGCACAGATACGCAGTATTTT. It codes for CASSEGMTRTGSTDTQYF.

This chain joins TRBV29-1 and TRBJ1-3; D not certain. From germline, CDR1 is SQVTM and CDR2 ANQGSEA. Trimming took 6 bases from V and 0 from J, leaving 9 bases between them. The CDR3 extends over 13 amino acids. DNA for the CDR3: TGCAGCGTGGCTACAGTCTCTGGAAACACCATATATTTT. This sequence encodes CSVATVSGNTIYF.

The J gene is TRBJ1-1, the V gene TRBV7-9, with D tentatively TRBD1 (6 bases). Trimming removed 8 bases from V and 3 bases from J, with 16 bases in between. The length of the CDR3 is 14 residues. The germline CDR1 and CDR2 sequences are SEHNR and FQNEAQ (reference sequence). CDR3 amino acids: CASDSQGSHTEAFF. CDR3 coding DNA: TGTGCCAGCGATTCCCAGGGGAGCCACACTGAAGCTTTCTTT.

This chain connects TRBV5-6 to TRBJ2-7; TRBD1 agrees at 10 bases. V lost 0 bases, J lost 2 bases, and 5 bases stayed unmatched. The CDR3 is 16 residues long. CDR1 and CDR2 (germline): SGHDT, YYEEEE. CDR3: CASSLDPDRGAYEQYF. CDR3 coding DNA: TGTGCCAGCAGCTTGGACCCGGACAGGGGGGCCTACGAGCAGTACTTC. Looking up the rest from reference TRBV5-6 and TRBJ2-7 gives the full variable domain: DAGVTQSPTHLIKTRGQQVTLRCSPKSGHDTVSWYQQALGQGPQFIFQYYEEEERQRGNFPDRFSGHQFPNYSSELNVNALLLGDSALYLCASSLDPDRGAYEQYFGPGTRLTVT.

The rearrangement links TRBV5-1 to TRBJ1-3, with 8 positions matching TRBD1. Germline V gene data show CDR1 as SGHRS and CDR2 as YFSETQ. The junction had 5 bases not matched to a gene; V was cut back by 0 bases and J by 0 bases. This CDR3 has 17 amino acids. Written as DNA, the CDR3 is TGCGCCAGCAGCTTGGAGGGACAGGTGAACTCTGGAAACACCATATATTTT. This gives the protein CASSLEGQVNSGNTIYF.

The chain carries TRBV21-1 and TRBJ1-4. TRBV21-1 corresponds to a pseudogene. The CDR3 length is 14 residues. CDR3 region: CASNLIEAYEKLFF. CDR3 coding DNA: TGTGCCAGCAATTTGATAGAGGCATATGAAAAACTGTTTTTT.

This chain connects TRBV6-2 or TRBV6-3 to TRBJ2-5; 9 nucleotides line up with TRBD2. V lost 5 bases to trimming and J lost 7 bases; unmatched junction nucleotides: 5. The CDR3 is 13 residues long. Germline V gene lookup returns CDR1 MNHEY and CDR2 SVGEGT. In nucleotides, the CDR3 is TGTGCCAGCAGTAAGGGACTAGCCGTGACCCAGTACTTC. Its translation: CASSKGLAVTQYF.

The chain links TRBV7-8 to TRBJ1-2; the match to TRBD1 covers 7 bases. Losses at the gene ends were 5 bases for V and 1 base for J; bases not matched to a gene: 10. This CDR3 contains 16 residues. Germline CDR1 and CDR2: SGHVS and FQNEAQ. This CDR3 reads CASSSTGTEYNYGYTF. The CDR3 coding sequence is TGTGCCAGCAGCAGCACCGGGACAGAATATAACTATGGCTACACCTTC.

The J gene is TRBJ1-1, the V gene TRBV6-6, with 9 bases identical to TRBD1. This CDR3 is 14 amino acids long. Losses at the gene ends were 6 bases for V and 8 bases for J; bases not matched to a gene: 10. The germline V gene has CDR1 MNHNY and CDR2 SVGAGI (reference sequence). This CDR3 reads CASSVQGAQMEAFF. The CDR3 region has the DNA TGTGCCAGCAGCGTACAGGGGGCCCAGATGGAAGCTTTCTTT.

The chain has TRBV27 and TRBJ2-1; possible D gene TRBD2, 5 bases. The CDR3 runs to 13 residues. With 6 bases removed from V and 8 bases from J, the gap between germline ends came to 14 bases. Germline V gives CDR1 MNHEY, CDR2 SMNVEV (reference sequence). The CDR3 DNA reads as TGTGCCAGCAGACCCCGACCCGGGGATGAGCAGTTCTTC. Translated, it gives CASRPRPGDEQFF.

A note on this clone: Other DNA sequences within the sample encode an identical CDR3. This chain links TRBV29-1 with TRBJ1-2, with TRBD1 identical over 10 bases. CDR1 is SQVTM and CDR2 is ANQGSEA in the germline V gene. The CDR3 consists of 13 residues. The trim removed 7 bases at V and 5 bases at J, leaving 7 bases unmatched. CDR3 sequence: CSAGDRGNYGYTF. The DNA for the CDR3 is TGCAGCGCCGGGGACAGGGGAAATTATGGCTACACCTTC.

The rearrangement links TRBV5-1 to TRBJ2-2, with 10 bases identical to TRBD1. Germline CDR1 is SGHRS and CDR2 is YFSETQ. The trim removed 0 bases at V and 7 bases at J, leaving 6 bases unmatched. The CDR3 is made up of 16 amino acids. The CDR3 region is CASSLEGTGAGGELFF. The CDR3 DNA follows: TGCGCCAGCAGCTTGGAGGGGACAGGGGCAGGCGGGGAGCTGTTTTTT.